The rows below give T cell receptor beta chains drawn from one sample of a study of cytomegalovirus exposure and HLA in healthy donors. TCRdb's table, derived via immunoSEQ multiplex PCR, lists solely in-frame clones and lacks some. The table shows 150,000 or so clones, with around 67% occurring only once. The sequencing input was PBMCs. The source of these receptors is a woman aged 18-29 years in good health and CMV-seronegative. The CDR3 runs from the conserved cysteine through the conserved F or W. The D gene is left open where the match is weak. Some rows have no size entry. The others give once, few or many, or a class for an expanded clone.

D	V	size	length	J	DNA	CDR3
-	TRBV5-1	-	13	TRBJ2-3	TGCGCCAGCAGCTTGGGGGGGCAAGATACGCAGTATTTT	CASSLGGQDTQYF
TRBD1	TRBV19	-	13	TRBJ1-1	TGTGCCAGTAGCCCCCGGGACAGGGGAAAGGCTTTCTTT	CASSPRDRGKAFF
-	TRBV27	-	13	TRBJ1-2	TGTGCCAGCAGTTTATCGCGGGGTGATGGCTACACCTTC	CASSLSRGDGYTF
TRBD2	TRBV28	few	16	TRBJ2-1	TGTGCCAGCAGGGGACTAGCCCCAAGCTCCTACAATGAGCAGTTCTTC	CASRGLAPSSYNEQFF
-	TRBV6-1	-	15	TRBJ1-4	TGTGCCAGCAGAGTTCCAGGAGGGTCTAATGAAAAACTGTTTTTT	CASRVPGGSNEKLFF
-	TRBV28	-	11	TRBJ1-3	TGTGCCAGCGAGTCAGGAAACACCATATATTTT	CASESGNTIYF
-	TRBV7-9	-	11	TRBJ1-2	TGTGCCAGCAGCTTACGGGAAGGCTACACCTTC	CASSLREGYTF
TRBD1	TRBV7-2	once	15	TRBJ2-5	TGTGCCAGCAGCGCATCACAAGGGGGACAGGGGGCCCAGTACTTC	CASSASQGGQGAQYF
TRBD2	TRBV9	once	15	TRBJ2-3	TGTGCCAGCAGCCCCCGCGGGGGGAACACAGATACGCAGTATTTT	CASSPRGGNTDTQYF
TRBD1	TRBV7-2	-	15	TRBJ1-1	TGTGCCAGCAGGAATCCGGGACAGGGGAAAACTGAAGCTTTCTTT	CASRNPGQGKTEAFF
-	TRBV30	-	13	TRBJ1-4	TGTGCCTGGAGTGTTAGTAGAAGCGGAAAACTGTTTTTT	CAWSVSRSGKLFF
-	TRBV14	-	13	TRBJ1-2	TGTGCCAGCAGCCAAGACCATCCCTATGGCTACACCTTC	CASSQDHPYGYTF
-	TRBV21-1	-	15	TRBJ1-3	TGTGCCAGCAGCAAAGCGGAGAGCTCTGGAAACACCATATATTTT	CASSKAESSGNTIYF
-	TRBV18	-	13	TRBJ2-3	TGTGCCAGCTCATTCGCAGACACAGATACGCAGTATTTT	CASSFADTDTQYF
TRBD1	TRBV7-9	-	16	TRBJ1-4	TGTGCCAGCAGCTTGGGACAGGGGGACCTTAATGAAAAACTGTTTTTT	CASSLGQGDLNEKLFF
-	TRBV5-8	-	14	TRBJ1-5	TGTGCCAGCAGGGGGGGGGCGGGCGAGCAGCCCCAGCATTTT	CASRGGAGEQPQHF
-	TRBV19	-	12	TRBJ1-1	TGTGCCAGTAGGGGAGGGGGAACTGAAGCTTTCTTT	CASRGGGTEAFF
-	TRBV7-9	few	13	TRBJ2-7	TGTGCCAGCACCCCGCTCGGCTCCTACGAGCAGTACTTC	CASTPLGSYEQYF
TRBD2	TRBV5-1	few	16	TRBJ2-1	TGCGCCAGCAGCTCGGAAGGGACTAGCGGGTACAATGAGCAGTTCTTC	CASSSEGTSGYNEQFF
-	TRBV6-5	-	11	TRBJ1-1	TGTGCCAGCAGTTCATATCTGAGAACTTTCTTT	CASSSYLRTFF
TRBD2	TRBV7-9	-	15	TRBJ2-1	TGTGCCAGCAGCTGGAAGCGGGAGCTCTACAATGAGCAGTTCTTC	CASSWKRELYNEQFF
TRBD2	TRBV10-3	-	13	TRBJ2-1	TGTGCCACCTCACTAGCGGGAGGGGATGAGCAGTTCTTC	CATSLAGGDEQFF
-	TRBV18	few	14	TRBJ2-3	TGTGCCAGCTCACCGGCGGACTTCACAGATACGCAGTATTTT	CASSPADFTDTQYF
-	TRBV28	-	11	TRBJ1-2	TGTGCCAGCAGTCCCGGGTATGGCTACACCTTC	CASSPGYGYTF
-	TRBV4-3	few	14	TRBJ2-4	TGCGCCAGCAGCCAAGCAGGGTTGAATGACATTCAGTACTTC	CASSQAGLNDIQYF
TRBD2	TRBV4-3	-	17	TRBJ2-1	TGCGCCAGCAGCCAAGAAGGGCGGACTAGCGTTTACAATGAGCAGTTCTTC	CASSQEGRTSVYNEQFF
TRBD1	TRBV7-9	few	15	TRBJ1-6	TGTGCCAGCAGCTTAATGGCGACAGGGCATTCACCCCTCCACTTT	CASSLMATGHSPLHF
TRBD1	TRBV18	-	14	TRBJ1-4	TGTGCCAGCTCTAACAGGGGCCTCGGGGAAAAACTGTTTTTT	CASSNRGLGEKLFF
-	TRBV5-1	-	15	TRBJ2-2	TGCGCCAGCAGCTTGATGGGGACATCCCCCGGGGAGCTGTTTTTT	CASSLMGTSPGELFF
-	TRBV29-1	-	13	TRBJ2-1	TGCAGCGTTGAGCGCGACATTTACAATGAGCAGTTCTTC	CSVERDIYNEQFF
TRBD1	TRBV6-1	-	14	TRBJ1-5	TGTGCCAGCAGCCCACGACAGGGAGGTCAGCCCCAGCATTTT	CASSPRQGGQPQHF
TRBD2	TRBV5-1	few	16	TRBJ2-1	TGCGCCAGCAGCTTTCTGACTAGCGGGGTTCACAATGAGCAGTTCTTC	CASSFLTSGVHNEQFF
-	TRBV6-5	-	14	TRBJ1-4	TGTGCCAGCAGGATGGCAGTATCAAATGAAAAACTGTTTTTT	CASRMAVSNEKLFF
-	TRBV5-4	-	16	TRBJ2-1	TGTGCCAGCAGCTTGGGGGGGGATAGCTCCTACAATGAGCAGTTCTTC	CASSLGGDSSYNEQFF
-	TRBV7-2	-	12	TRBJ2-1	TGTGCCAGCTCCACGGGTGTGAATGAGCAGTTCTTC	CASSTGVNEQFF